The sequence of this TCR beta chain was determined in a study of low-dose radiotherapy and immunotherapy resistance in tumors. Background on the study: Treatment of Cohort 1 consisted of 0.5 Gy per fraction every 2 weeks, adding up to 6.5 Gy. TRAV- and TRBV-specific primers primed first-strand cDNA, covering alpha and beta chains. Each patient was administered nivolumab intravenously at 240 mg, which was a flat dose, every two weeks, along with intravenous ipilimumab at 1 mg/kg every six weeks.

This clonotype was counted many times. The V gene end was trimmed by 2 bases and the J gene end by 7 bases; junction bases not matched to a gene: 5. This CDR3 comprises 14 residues. Germline V gene data show CDR1 as PRHDT and CDR2 as FYEKMQ (reference sequence). Time point denoted: after trial treatment. Documented treatment: LDRT plus nivolumab, ipilimumab, low-dose cyclophosphamide and aspirin (RACIN trial). For amplifying TCRs, the PCR ran for approximately 18 cycles with Phusion, which was used together with a constant-region primer and the adapter on the V primers. TCRdb re-called the reads through MiXCR, storing one row per CDR3 protein. The sample contains 40,000 to 65,000 distinct CDR3 sequences, 33% of which appear only once.

Specimen: PBMCs, collected after low-dose radiotherapy plus immunotherapy. The rearrangement joins TRBV13 to TRBJ2-1; 7 positions match TRBD2. This TCR derives from a male donor with rectosigmoid adenocarcinoma. The CDR3 spells CASSLSAAGNEQFF. The CDR3 DNA sequence: TGTGCCAGCAGCTTAAGTGCAGCGGGAAATGAGCAGTTCTTC.